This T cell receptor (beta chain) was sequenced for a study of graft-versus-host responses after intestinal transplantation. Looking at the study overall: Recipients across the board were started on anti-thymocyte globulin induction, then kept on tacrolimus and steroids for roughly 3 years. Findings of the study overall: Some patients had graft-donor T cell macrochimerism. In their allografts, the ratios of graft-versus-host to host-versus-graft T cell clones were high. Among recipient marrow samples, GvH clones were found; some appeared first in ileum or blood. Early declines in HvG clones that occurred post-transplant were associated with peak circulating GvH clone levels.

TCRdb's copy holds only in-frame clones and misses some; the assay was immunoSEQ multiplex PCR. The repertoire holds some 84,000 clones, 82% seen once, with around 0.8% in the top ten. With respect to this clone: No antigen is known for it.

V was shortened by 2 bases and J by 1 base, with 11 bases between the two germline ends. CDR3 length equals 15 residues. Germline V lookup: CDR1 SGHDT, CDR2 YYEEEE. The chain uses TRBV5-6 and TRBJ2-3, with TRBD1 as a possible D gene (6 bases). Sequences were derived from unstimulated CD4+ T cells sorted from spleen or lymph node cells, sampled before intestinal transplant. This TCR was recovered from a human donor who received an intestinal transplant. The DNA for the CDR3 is TGTGCCAGCAGCTTTTTCAGGGGAGGCACAGATACGCAGTATTTT. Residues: CASSFFRGGTDTQYF.